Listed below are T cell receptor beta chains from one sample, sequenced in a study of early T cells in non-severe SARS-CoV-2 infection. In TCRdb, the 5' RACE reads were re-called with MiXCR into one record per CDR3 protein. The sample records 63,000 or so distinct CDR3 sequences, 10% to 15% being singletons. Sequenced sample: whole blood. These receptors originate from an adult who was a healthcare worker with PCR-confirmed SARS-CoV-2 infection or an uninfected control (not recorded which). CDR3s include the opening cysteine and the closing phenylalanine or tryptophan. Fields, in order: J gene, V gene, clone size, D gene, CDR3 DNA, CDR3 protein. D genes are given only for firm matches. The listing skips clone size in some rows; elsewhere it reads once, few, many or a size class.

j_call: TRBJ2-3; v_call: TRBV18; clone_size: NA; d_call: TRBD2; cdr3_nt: TGTGCCAGCTCACCACAAATGACTAGCGGTGGCACAGATACGCAGTATTTT; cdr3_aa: CASSPQMTSGGTDTQYF
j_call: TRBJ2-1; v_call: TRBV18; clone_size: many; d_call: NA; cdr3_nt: TGTGCCAGCTCACCGGGAGTCTACAATGAGCAGTTCTTC; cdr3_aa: CASSPGVYNEQFF
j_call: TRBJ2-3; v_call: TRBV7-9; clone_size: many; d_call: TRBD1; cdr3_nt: TGTGCCAGCAGCCATTGGACAGGGACAGATACGCAGTATTTT; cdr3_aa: CASSHWTGTDTQYF
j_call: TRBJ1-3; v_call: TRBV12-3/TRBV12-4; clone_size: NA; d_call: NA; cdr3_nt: TGTGCCAGCAGTTTGACGACAATTGGAAACACCATATATTTT; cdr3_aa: CASSLTTIGNTIYF
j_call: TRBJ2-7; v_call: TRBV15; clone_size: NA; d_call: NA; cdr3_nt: TGTGCCACCAGCAGAGGTATCCGGGGAATGTCCTACGAGCAGTACTTC; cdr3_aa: CATSRGIRGMSYEQYF
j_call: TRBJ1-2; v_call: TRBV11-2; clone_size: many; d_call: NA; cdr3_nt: TGTGCCAGCAGCATCCCGACGGAGAACTATGGCTACACCTTC; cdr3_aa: CASSIPTENYGYTF
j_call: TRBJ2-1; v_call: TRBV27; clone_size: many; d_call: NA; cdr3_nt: TGTGCCAGCAGTCCCCTCGGGACACACTACAATGAGCAGTTCTTC; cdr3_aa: CASSPLGTHYNEQFF
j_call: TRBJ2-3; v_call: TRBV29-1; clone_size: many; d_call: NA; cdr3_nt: TGCAGCGTTCTTGCAAGCGGGAGCACAGATACGCAGTATTTT; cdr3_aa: CSVLASGSTDTQYF
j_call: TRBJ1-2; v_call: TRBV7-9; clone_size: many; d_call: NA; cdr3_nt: TGTGCCAGCAGCTTAGCAGGAGTTGATGGCTACACCTTC; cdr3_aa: CASSLAGVDGYTF
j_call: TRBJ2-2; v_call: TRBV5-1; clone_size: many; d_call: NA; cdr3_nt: TGCGCCAGCAGCCCAGGACTGGGATCGGCGGCCGGGGAGCTGTTTTTT; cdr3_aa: CASSPGLGSAAGELFF
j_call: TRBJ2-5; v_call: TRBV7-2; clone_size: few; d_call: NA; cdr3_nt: TGTGCCAGCAGCTTAGCTGGGTCGGAGACCCAGTACTTC; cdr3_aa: CASSLAGSETQYF
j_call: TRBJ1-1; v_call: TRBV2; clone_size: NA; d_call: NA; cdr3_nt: TGTGCCAGCAGTAACCGCCGACAGCTTAACACTGAAGCTTTCTTT; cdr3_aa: CASSNRRQLNTEAFF
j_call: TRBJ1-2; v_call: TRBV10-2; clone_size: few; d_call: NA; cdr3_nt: TGCGCCAGCCGAGACAGTGCCCTCTATGGCTACACCTTC; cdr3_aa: CASRDSALYGYTF
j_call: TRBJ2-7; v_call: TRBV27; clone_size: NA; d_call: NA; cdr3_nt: TGTGCCAGCAGTTCCCGGGGACTTAACCTCGGACTATCCTACGAGCAGTACTTC; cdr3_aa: CASSSRGLNLGLSYEQYF
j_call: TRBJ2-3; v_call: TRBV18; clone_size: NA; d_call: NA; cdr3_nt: TGTGCCAGCTCACCAGTGGCAGGGGCACCAGATACGCAGTATTTT; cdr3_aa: CASSPVAGAPDTQYF
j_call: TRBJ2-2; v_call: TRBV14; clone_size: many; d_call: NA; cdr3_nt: TGTGCCAGCAGCCAAAACATAATTGGCGGGGAGCTGTTTTTT; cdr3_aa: CASSQNIIGGELFF
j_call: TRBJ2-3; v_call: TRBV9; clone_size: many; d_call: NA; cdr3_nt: TGTGCCAGCAGCGTGGCTTTGACAGATACGCAGTATTTT; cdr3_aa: CASSVALTDTQYF
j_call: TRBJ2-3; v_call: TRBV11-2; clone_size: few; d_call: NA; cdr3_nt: TGTGCCAGCAGCTTGGGGCGGGGCACAGATACGCAGTATTTT; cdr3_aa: CASSLGRGTDTQYF
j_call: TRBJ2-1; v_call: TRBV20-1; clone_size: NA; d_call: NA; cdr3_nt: TGCAGTGCCCGGTCGGGTGCAGGGGACAATGAGCAGTTCTTC; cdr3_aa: CSARSGAGDNEQFF
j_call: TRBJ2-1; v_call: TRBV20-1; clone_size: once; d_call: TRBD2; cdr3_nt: TGCAGTGCTAGATCATCTAGCGGGGGGGCCCGGGAGCAGTTCTTC; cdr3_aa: CSARSSSGGAREQFF
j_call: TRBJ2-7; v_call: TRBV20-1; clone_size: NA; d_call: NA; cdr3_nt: TGCAGTGCTAAGGGCGGATACGAGCAGTACTTC; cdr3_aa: CSAKGGYEQYF
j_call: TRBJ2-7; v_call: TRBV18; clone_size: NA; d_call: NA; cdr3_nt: TGTGCCAGCTCAAGGACTTCCTCCTACGAGCAGTACTTC; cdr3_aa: CASSRTSSYEQYF
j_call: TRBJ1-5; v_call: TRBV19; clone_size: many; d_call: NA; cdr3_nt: TGTGCCAGTAGTATTACCACCCTGCTTAATCAGCCCCAGCATTTT; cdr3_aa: CASSITTLLNQPQHF
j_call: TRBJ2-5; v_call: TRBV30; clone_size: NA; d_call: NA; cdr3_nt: TGTGCCTGGATCCTAGCCGGGACTTTCCAAGAGACCCAGTACTTC; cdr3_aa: CAWILAGTFQETQYF
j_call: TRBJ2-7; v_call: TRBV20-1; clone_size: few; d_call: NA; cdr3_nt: TGCAGTGCTAGGAGCCAGGCGGGTTACGAGCAGTACTTC; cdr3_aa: CSARSQAGYEQYF
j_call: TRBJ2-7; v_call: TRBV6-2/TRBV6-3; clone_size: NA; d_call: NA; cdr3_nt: TGTGCCAGCAGGGCCGGGTCCGGAGGTCCGTACTTC; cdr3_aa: CASRAGSGGPYF
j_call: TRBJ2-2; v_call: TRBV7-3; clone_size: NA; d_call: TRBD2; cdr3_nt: TGTGCCAGCAGCCCAGCGGGGACCGGGGAGCTGTTTTTT; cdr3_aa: CASSPAGTGELFF
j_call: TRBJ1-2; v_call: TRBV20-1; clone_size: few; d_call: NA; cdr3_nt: TGCAGTGCTAGAGATGGACGGGAGAAAACTAACTATGGCTACACCTTC; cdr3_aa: CSARDGREKTNYGYTF
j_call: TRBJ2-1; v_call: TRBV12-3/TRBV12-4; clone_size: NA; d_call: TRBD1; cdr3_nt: TGCGCCAGCATAAAGGCGGGGACAGGGGGCTCCTACAATGAGCAGTTCTTC; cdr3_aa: CASIKAGTGGSYNEQFF
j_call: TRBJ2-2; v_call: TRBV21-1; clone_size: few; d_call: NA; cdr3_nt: TGTGCCAGCAGCAAAGCGAAAAAACAAACGGACACCGGGGAGCTGTTTTTT; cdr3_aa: CASSKAKKQTDTGELFF
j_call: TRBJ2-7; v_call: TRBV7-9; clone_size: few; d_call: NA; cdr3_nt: TGTGCCAGCAGCTTAGCGATGACTTCCGAGCAGTACTTC; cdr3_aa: CASSLAMTSEQYF
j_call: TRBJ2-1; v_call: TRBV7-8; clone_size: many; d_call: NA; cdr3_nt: TGTGCCAGCAGCTTGTCAGGGGCTTACAATGAGCAGTTCTTC; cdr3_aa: CASSLSGAYNEQFF